The rows below give T cell receptor beta chains drawn from one sample of a study of T cells after somatic rescue of genetic block. Sequenced by immunoSEQ multiplex PCR; TCRdb stores in-frame clones only, minus some. In the table there are 80,000 to 100,000 clones, about 90% of which are singletons. Sequencing used peripheral blood mononuclear cells (PBMCs). These receptors all come from a woman aged 18 to 35. Both conserved end residues are part of each CDR3. The D gene is left open where the match is weak. Size tells how often a clone was seen (once, few, many) or the class of an expanded clone, and some rows leave it out.

>.|TRBJ2-5|TRBV7-9|.
TGTGCCAGCCGAGGACAAGAGACCCAGTACTTC
CASRGQETQYF
>.|TRBJ2-5|TRBV27|.
TGTGCCAGCAGTTTAGCCCCGGCAGAGACCCAGTACTTC
CASSLAPAETQYF
>.|TRBJ1-6|TRBV5-6|.
TGTGCCAGCAGCACGGACGGATATAATTCACCCCTCCACTTT
CASSTDGYNSPLHF
>.|TRBJ1-1|TRBV27|.
TGTGCCAGCAGTCCACAGAGACAGAGCATGAACACTGAAGCTTTCTTT
CASSPQRQSMNTEAFF
>TRBD2|TRBJ2-2|TRBV2|.
TGTGCCAGCGAGTTGGCGGGGGGGACCGGGGAGCTGTTTTTT
CASELAGGTGELFF
>TRBD2|TRBJ2-3|TRBV30|.
TGTGCCTGGAGTGCCCTAGCGGGAGTTGCGGATACGCAGTATTTT
CAWSALAGVADTQYF
>TRBD1|TRBJ2-1|TRBV29-1|.
TGCAGCGTTGAAGGAGGGGACAGGGGGCCAGGGGGGCAGTTCTTC
CSVEGGDRGPGGQFF
>TRBD1|TRBJ1-3|TRBV19|.
TGTGCCACCGTCCGGGACAGGGGATCTGGAAACACCATATATTTT
CATVRDRGSGNTIYF
>.|TRBJ2-2|TRBV28|.
TGTGCCAGCAGTTTAAGGGTTCCCGGGGAGCTGTTTTTT
CASSLRVPGELFF
>TRBD2|TRBJ2-3|TRBV19|.
TGTGCCAGTAGTATCCCTAGCGGGAGTTATCCGCAGTATTTT
CASSIPSGSYPQYF
>TRBD2|TRBJ2-1|TRBV7-7|.
TGTGCTAGCAGCCGATCTGGGACTAGCGGGAGAAATGAGCAGTTCTTC
CASSRSGTSGRNEQFF
>TRBD2|TRBJ2-2|TRBV30|.
TGTGCCTGGAGTTCTAGCGGTAACACCGGGGAGCTGTTTTTT
CAWSSSGNTGELFF
>.|TRBJ1-1|TRBV20-1|.
TGCAGTGCGATTCGAACTGAAGCTTTCTTT
CSAIRTEAFF
>.|TRBJ1-1|TRBV4-1|few
TGCGCCAGCAGCCAAAAAAACACTGAAGCTTTCTTT
CASSQKNTEAFF
>.|TRBJ2-3|TRBV5-1|.
TGCGCCAGCAGCTTGGCCCTAGATACGCAGTATTTT
CASSLALDTQYF
>TRBD2|TRBJ2-7|TRBV5-1|.
TGCGCCAGCAGCCCCTCTACTAGCGGGAGACGCGAGCAGTACTTC
CASSPSTSGRREQYF
>.|TRBJ2-1|TRBV28|.
TGTGCCAGCAGTTTTAACGCCGGCAATGAGCAGTTCTTC
CASSFNAGNEQFF
>.|TRBJ1-3|TRBV6-1|.
TGTGCCAGCAGAACGGGCTTTGGGGACCGTAACACCATATATTTT
CASRTGFGDRNTIYF
>.|TRBJ2-1|TRBV27|.
TGTGCCAGTTGCAGGGTCCAGGATGAGCAGTTCTTC
CASCRVQDEQFF
>.|TRBJ2-7|TRBV11-2|once
TGTGCCAGCAGCTCCACCGGCGAGCAGTACTTC
CASSSTGEQYF
>TRBD2|TRBJ2-7|TRBV30|.
TGTGCCTGGAGAAAGGGACTAGCGGGAAGTTACGAGCAGTACTTC
CAWRKGLAGSYEQYF
>.|TRBJ1-1|TRBV27|.
TGTGCCAGCAGTTTTCGGGGCACTGAAGCTTTCTTT
CASSFRGTEAFF
>.|TRBJ2-5|TRBV25-1|.
TGTGCCAGCAGTGAAGCGTCTAGGGCCTGGGGGGAGACCCAGTACTTC
CASSEASRAWGETQYF
>.|TRBJ1-1|TRBV27|.
TGTGCCAGCAGTTTAAGGGGCCCCGAAACTGAAGCTTTCTTT
CASSLRGPETEAFF
>.|TRBJ2-3|TRBV2|once
TGTGCCAGCAGTGGGGAGGGCACAGATACGCAGTATTTT
CASSGEGTDTQYF
>TRBD1|TRBJ2-7|TRBV5-1|many
TGCGCCAGCAGCCCTCATGCCGGGACAGTGTCCTACGAGCAGTACTTC
CASSPHAGTVSYEQYF
>.|TRBJ1-1|TRBV19|.
TGTGCCAGTAGTCCAGGACGGTGGGGAGGCACTGAAGCTTTCTTT
CASSPGRWGGTEAFF
>.|TRBJ2-3|TRBV5-1|.
TGCGCCAGCAGCCAGGGTAGTAGCGGCACAGATACGCAGTATTTT
CASSQGSSGTDTQYF
>.|TRBJ2-5|TRBV5-5|.
TGTGCCAGCAGCTTGGCCGGGTACGAGACCCAGTACTTC
CASSLAGYETQYF
>.|TRBJ2-7|TRBV20-1|.
TGCAGTGCAACACAGGGCTACGAGCAGTACTTC
CSATQGYEQYF
>.|TRBJ1-2|TRBV2|.
TGTGCCAGCAGGAAGGGACCCAGCTATGGCTACACCTTC
CASRKGPSYGYTF
>TRBD2|TRBJ2-3|TRBV5-5|.
TGTGCCAGCACCCCTACACATAGCGGGAGCACAGATACGCAGTATTTT
CASTPTHSGSTDTQYF
>.|TRBJ2-1|TRBV6-5|.
TGTGCCAGCAGTAACAACAGGGGACTACGCAATGAGCAGTTCTTC
CASSNNRGLRNEQFF
>.|TRBJ2-1|TRBV2|.
TGTGCCACCCCGGCCTCTGACACGAGCTCCTACAATGAGCAGTTCTTC
CATPASDTSSYNEQFF
>.|TRBJ2-4|TRBV5-1|.
TGCGCCAGCAGCTTGGCCCCAGGGGACAAAAACATTCAGTACTTC
CASSLAPGDKNIQYF
>.|TRBJ1-3|TRBV9|.
TGTGCCAGCAGCGGCCCGAGGCGCGGGGGGCGTAATGGTTACACCATATATTTT
CASSGPRRGGRNGYTIYF
>.|TRBJ2-1|TRBV19|once
TGTGCCAGTAGTATTCTCGGCCGAGGCGGAAAAATACACAATGAGCAGTTCTTC
CASSILGRGGKIHNEQFF
>TRBD1|TRBJ1-5|TRBV6-1|.
TGTGCCAGCAGTGAAACGGGGACAGCCAGGAGGTACCAGCCCCAGCATTTT
CASSETGTARRYQPQHF
>.|TRBJ2-1|TRBV27|.
TGTGCCAGCAGGGACAGCGGAATGTTCTATGAGCAGTTCTTC
CASRDSGMFYEQFF